This T cell receptor beta chain stems from a study of cytomegalovirus exposure and HLA in healthy donors. Vbeta (60) and Jbeta (13) primers were used in the PCR. Libraries were prepared by immunoSEQ multiplex PCR; TCRdb keeps only in-frame clonotypes and omits some of them. Its listing shows some 110,000 clones. Germline assignment: CDR1 WNHNN and CDR2 SYGVQD (reference sequence). Trimming left V 6 bases short and J 3 bases short, with 15 bases between. CDR3 size: 14 residues. Though nominally healthy at sampling, donors likely had unrecorded immune exposures. The chain has TRBV10-1 and TRBJ2-7; TRBD1 is a possible D gene (7 bases). The sample consisted of PBMCs. This clonotype was sampled from a man aged 18-30 years in good health and CMV-seronegative. DNA of the CDR3: TGCGCCAGCAGCGGGGGACAGAAAGTCTACGAGCAGTACTTC. This gives the protein CASSGGQKVYEQYF.